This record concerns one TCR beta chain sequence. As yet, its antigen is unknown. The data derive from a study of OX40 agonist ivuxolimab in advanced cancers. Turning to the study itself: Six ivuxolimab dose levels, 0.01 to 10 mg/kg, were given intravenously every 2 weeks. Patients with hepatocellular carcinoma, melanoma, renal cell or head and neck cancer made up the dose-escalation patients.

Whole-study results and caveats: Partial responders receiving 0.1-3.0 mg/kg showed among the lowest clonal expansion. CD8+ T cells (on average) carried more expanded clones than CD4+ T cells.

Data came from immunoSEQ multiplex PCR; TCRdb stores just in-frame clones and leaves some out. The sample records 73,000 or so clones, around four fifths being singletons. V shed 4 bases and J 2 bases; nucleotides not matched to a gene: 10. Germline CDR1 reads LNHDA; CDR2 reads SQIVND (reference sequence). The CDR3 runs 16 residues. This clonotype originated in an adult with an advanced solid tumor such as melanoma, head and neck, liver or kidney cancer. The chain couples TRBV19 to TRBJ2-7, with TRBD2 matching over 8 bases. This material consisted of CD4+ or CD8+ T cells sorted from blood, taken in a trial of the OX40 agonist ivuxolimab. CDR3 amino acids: CASSTLSGRSTYEQYF. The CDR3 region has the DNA TGTGCCAGTAGTACCTTAAGCGGGAGATCCACCTACGAGCAGTACTTC.